The 22 T cell receptor beta chains listed next were all sequenced from one sample in a study of cytomegalovirus exposure and HLA in healthy donors. With 60 Vbeta and 13 Jbeta primers, the PCR was carried out. Libraries were prepared by immunoSEQ multiplex PCR; TCRdb keeps only in-frame clonotypes and omits some of them. There are some 130,000 clones in the sample; over 60% occur only once, and over 2% lies in the top ten. Sequenced input: PBMCs. The receptors originated from a man younger than 45 in good health and CMV-seronegative.

The chain carries TRBV30 and TRBJ2-5, with D maybe TRBD1 (6 bases). CDR3 length: 13 amino acids. Germline values: CDR1 GTSNPN, CDR2 SVGIG (reference sequence). V lost 3 bases and J lost 1, with 9 bases in between. The CDR3 region is CAWSPDSQETQYF. For the CDR3, the DNA is TGTGCCTGGAGCCCGGACAGCCAAGAGACCCAGTACTTC.

The V and J genes are TRBV4-1 and TRBJ2-1, with D hard to call. V was trimmed by 5 bases and J by 4 bases, leaving 15 bases between them. Per the germline V gene, CDR1 is MGHRA and CDR2 is YSYEKL. The CDR3 covers 15 residues. The chain's CDR3 is CASSSRPAGYNEQFF. The CDR3 nucleotides are TGCGCCAGCAGCTCTCGGCCCGCAGGTTACAATGAGCAGTTCTTC.

The V call is TRBV29-1, the J call TRBJ2-2, with 7 nucleotides matching TRBD1. CDR1 and CDR2 from the germline V gene are SQVTM and ANQGSEA. The CDR3 is 12 residues long. V trimming: 2 bases; J trimming: 6 bases; junction bases outside the gene matches: 0. CDR3 region: CSVEQGAGELFF. In nucleotides, the CDR3 is TGCAGCGTTGAACAGGGGGCCGGGGAGCTGTTTTTT.

The rearrangement links TRBV28 to TRBJ2-6; 11 bases are a match to TRBD2. The CDR3 extends over 20 amino acids. CDR1 MDHEN and CDR2 SYDVKM come from the germline V gene. Trimming took 1 base from V and 0 from J; bases not matched to a gene: 8. The CDR3 region is CASSLFTSGRFPSGANVLTF. Written as DNA, the CDR3 is TGTGCCAGCAGTTTATTTACTAGCGGGAGATTCCCCTCTGGGGCCAACGTCCTGACTTTC.

The chain couples TRBV27 to TRBJ2-7, with 9 bases lining up with TRBD2. The J segment lost 5 bases and the V segment lost 6 bases, leaving 8 bases of the junction unmatched. The CDR3 length is 14 residues. The germline CDR1 and CDR2 sequences are MNHEY and SMNVEV (reference sequence). The chain's CDR3 is CASRSGTSPNEQYF. The CDR3 DNA follows: TGTGCCAGCAGATCCGGGACTAGCCCCAACGAGCAGTACTTC.

This clone has a single count. The chain recombines TRBV5-1 with TRBJ2-7; maybe TRBD2 (6 bases). The CDR3 consists of 14 residues. Germline CDR1 reads SGHRS; CDR2 reads YFSETQ. The V end was cut by 0 bases, the J end by 3 bases, with 10 bases between. Here the CDR3 DNA reads TGCGCCAGCAGCTTGGGGGACTTATTCTACGAGCAGTACTTC. Translating it yields CASSLGDLFYEQYF.

This clone was recorded once. This chain uses TRBV12-5 with TRBJ1-1, with a weak D call TRBD1 (5 bases). The length of the CDR3 is 13 residues. Per the germline V gene, CDR1 is LGHNT and CDR2 is FRNRAP. Trimming removed 7 bases at V and 10 bases at J, with 19 bases between. The CDR3 DNA reads as TGTGCTAGTGTCATAGGGGATCAGAGAGGAGCTTTCTTT. Translating it yields CASVIGDQRGAFF.

The chain carries TRBV15 and TRBJ2-3; weak D call: TRBD2 (6 bases). Trimming took 4 bases from V and 2 from J, leaving 13 bases between them. Germline V gives CDR1 LNHNV, CDR2 YYDKDF (reference sequence). The CDR3 is made up of 15 amino acids. The CDR3 nucleotides are TGTGCCACCAGCACCCAGCGGGCAGTCACAGATACGCAGTATTTT. Protein sequence: CATSTQRAVTDTQYF.

The J gene is TRBJ1-3, the V gene TRBV7-9, with D possibly being TRBD1 (6 bases). CDR3 size: 14 residues. Deletions cut 5 bases from V and 4 bases from J, with 12 bases between. Germline V CDR1 and CDR2: SEHNR, FQNEAQ (reference sequence). CDR3 nucleotides: TGTGCCAGCAGCACAGGGAGTGCCGGAAACACCATATATTTT. It translates to CASSTGSAGNTIYF.

The gene calls are TRBV6-1 and TRBJ2-7; a possible D gene is TRBD2 (5 bases). V shed 5 bases and J shed 6 bases, with 14 bases lying between them. The CDR3 totals 13 residues. Germline V gives CDR1 MNHNS, CDR2 SASEGT. CDR3 DNA: TGTGCCAGCAGTCCGGGAAAGGAGGTCGAGCAGTACTTC. Amino acid sequence: CASSPGKEVEQYF.

This clone showed up just a few times. This rearrangement joins TRBV10-3 to TRBJ2-3; 11 nucleotides align to TRBD1. Germline V gene data show CDR1 as ENHRY and CDR2 as SYGVKD. The CDR3 sequence is 14 residues long. V was pared by 6 bases and J by 4 bases, with 3 bases of the junction left unmatched. CDR3 in amino acids: CAISGTGGADTQYF. CDR3 coding DNA: TGTGCCATCAGCGGGACAGGGGGGGCAGATACGCAGTATTTT.

This chain joins TRBV28 and TRBJ2-3; 10 bases are a match to TRBD2. CDR1 is MDHEN, CDR2 SYDVKM, per germline. J was trimmed by 4 bases and V by 6 bases; bases with no gene match: 7. The CDR3 runs to 15 residues. The CDR3 here is CASSTGTSAPDTQYF. The CDR3 DNA reads TGTGCCAGCAGCACCGGGACTAGCGCGCCAGATACGCAGTATTTT.

The rearrangement uses TRBV6-1 and TRBJ2-7, with 10 nucleotides matching TRBD2. V shed 7 bases and J 1 base; nucleotides not matched to a gene: 4. The CDR3 has 14 amino acids. In germline, CDR1 is MNHNS, CDR2 SASEGT. This CDR3 is CASTRTSGSYEQYF. The CDR3 nucleotides are TGTGCCAGCACAAGGACTAGCGGTTCCTACGAGCAGTACTTC.

Note on this clone: One end of the junction is discordant with germline, which a read error may explain. V usage is TRBV11-2 and J usage is TRBJ1-1; D remains unclear. This CDR3 has 15 amino acids. Germline lookup yields CDR1 SGHAT and CDR2 FQNNGV. Here the CDR3 DNA reads TGTGCCACCAGCCCGGGGATAATAAAGAACACTGAAGCTTTCTTT. Translating gives CATSPGIIKNTEAFF.

The V gene is TRBV6-1, the J gene TRBJ1-2, with unresolved D. The CDR3 has 11 residues. Trimming took 8 bases from V and 4 from J, leaving 8 bases between them. Germline loops: CDR1 MNHNS, CDR2 SASEGT. The CDR3 loop reads CASGEGYGYTF. CDR3 sequence (DNA): TGTGCCAGCGGGGAGGGCTATGGCTACACCTTC.

The table lists this clone with a few counts. The chain couples TRBV10-3 to TRBJ2-1, with 11 bases matching TRBD2. Unmatched junction bases numbered 7, after V lost 4 bases and J lost 8 bases. The CDR3 length is 15 residues. In germline, CDR1 is ENHRY, CDR2 SYGVKD. The CDR3 spells CAISGTSGGGYEQFF. CDR3 nucleotides: TGTGCCATCAGTGGAACTAGCGGGGGCGGGTATGAGCAGTTCTTC.

V gene TRBV7-8 combines with J gene TRBJ1-4; 7 bases map to TRBD1. Germline CDR1 and CDR2: SGHVS and FQNEAQ. V was clipped by 5 bases and J by 8 bases; unmatched bases: 8. The CDR3 has 14 amino acids. CDR3: CASSPTGIGEKLFF. The CDR3 coding sequence is TGTGCCAGCAGCCCGACAGGGATAGGGGAAAAACTGTTTTTT.

The V gene is TRBV6-5, the J gene TRBJ2-3, with D tentatively TRBD2 (6 bases). The CDR3 sequence is 14 residues long. CDR1 and CDR2 (germline): MNHEY, SVGAGI. The V end lost 5 bases, the J end lost 2 bases, and 11 bases lay between the germline ends. CDR3 in amino acids: CASSPGTFTDTQYF. The CDR3 nucleotides are TGTGCCAGCAGTCCGGGGACTTTCACAGATACGCAGTATTTT.

V is TRBV6-1 and J is TRBJ2-3, with TRBD2 identical over 9 bases. This CDR3 contains 15 residues. V lost 2 bases to trimming and J lost 5 bases; unmatched junction nucleotides: 5. CDR1 is MNHNS and CDR2 is SASEGT in the germline V gene. CDR3 in DNA: TGTGCCAGCAGTGAACTTGTAGCGGGAGTAGATACGCAGTATTTT. It codes for CASSELVAGVDTQYF.

The DNA of the CDR3 is TGTGCCAGCAGCTTAGGTATGGCAGGACTACTGGATACGCAGTATTTT. This gives the protein CASSLGMAGLLDTQYF. This rearrangement joins TRBV7-2 to TRBJ2-3; perhaps TRBD2 as D (6 bases). Germline values: CDR1 SGHTA, CDR2 FQGNSA. Trimming pared 1 base from V and 6 bases from J, leaving 17 bases between. The CDR3 runs to 16 residues.

This chain connects TRBV7-6 to TRBJ2-1; TRBD1 agrees at 9 bases. The trim removed 1 base at V and 7 bases at J, leaving 11 bases unmatched. CDR3 length equals 17 residues. CDR1 is SGHVS and CDR2 is FNYEAQ in the germline V gene. The CDR3 is CASSLGPGQGGRNEQFF. In DNA, the CDR3 is TGTGCCAGCAGCTTAGGACCGGGACAGGGAGGACGGAATGAGCAGTTCTTC.

This rearrangement joins TRBV5-1 to TRBJ2-7; 8 bases are a match to TRBD1. Trimming cost V 1 base and J 3 bases; bases outside gene matches: 6. The CDR3 is 15 amino acids. CDR1 and CDR2 (germline): SGHRS, YFSETQ. The CDR3 here is CASSLSAGGYYEQYF. CDR3 in DNA: TGCGCCAGCAGCTTGTCCGCAGGGGGCTACTACGAGCAGTACTTC.